The following is a TCR beta chain sequence with its context. Its antigen is unidentified. These data belong to a study of cytomegalovirus exposure and HLA in healthy donors. General observations from the study: Later genetic work tied a missense DCLRE1C variant to beta-chain V and J trimming. Cytomegalovirus association was listed for 150 to 200 TCR beta chains.

Use of 60 Vbeta and 13 Jbeta primers characterized the PCR. Assay used: immunoSEQ multiplex PCR; TCRdb lists only in-frame clones, some missing. The table shows 150,000 to 200,000 clones, with approximately 84% occurring only once. Sequencing was carried out using PBMCs. The TCR was taken from a boy aged 10-17 years in good health and CMV-seronegative.

For the CDR3, the DNA is TGTGCCAGCACCGAACGGGGGGCGTCCTACAATGAGCAGTTCTTC. It specifies CASTERGASYNEQFF. The chain combines TRBV6-1 with TRBJ2-1; maybe TRBD2 (7 bases). V was trimmed by 7 bases and J by 1 base, leaving 14 bases between them. The germline V gene has CDR1 MNHNS and CDR2 SASEGT. The CDR3 sequence is 15 residues long.